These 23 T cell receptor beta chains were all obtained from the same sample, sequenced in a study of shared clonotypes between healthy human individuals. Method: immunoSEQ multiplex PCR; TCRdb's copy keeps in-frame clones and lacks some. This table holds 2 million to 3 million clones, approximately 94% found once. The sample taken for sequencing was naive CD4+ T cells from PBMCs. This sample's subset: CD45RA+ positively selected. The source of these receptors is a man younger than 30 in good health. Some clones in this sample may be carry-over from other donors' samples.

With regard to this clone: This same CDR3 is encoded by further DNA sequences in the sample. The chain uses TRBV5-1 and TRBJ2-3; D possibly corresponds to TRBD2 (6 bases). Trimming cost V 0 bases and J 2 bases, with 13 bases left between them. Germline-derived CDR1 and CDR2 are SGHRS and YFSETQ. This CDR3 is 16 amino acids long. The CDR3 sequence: CASSLVGGASTDTQYF. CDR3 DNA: TGCGCCAGCAGCTTGGTCGGCGGGGCCTCCACAGATACGCAGTATTTT.

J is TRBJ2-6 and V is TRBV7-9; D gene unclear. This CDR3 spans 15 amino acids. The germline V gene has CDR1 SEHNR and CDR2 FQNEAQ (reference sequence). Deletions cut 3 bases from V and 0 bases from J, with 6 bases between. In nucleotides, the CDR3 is TGTGCCAGCAGCTTGGTTCCCTCTGGGGCCAACGTCCTGACTTTC. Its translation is CASSLVPSGANVLTF.

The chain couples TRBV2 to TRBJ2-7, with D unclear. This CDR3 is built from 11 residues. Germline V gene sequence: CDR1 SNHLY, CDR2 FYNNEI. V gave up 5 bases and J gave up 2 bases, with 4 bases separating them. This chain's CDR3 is CASSSTYEQYF. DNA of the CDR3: TGTGCCAGCAGTTCGACCTACGAGCAGTACTTC.

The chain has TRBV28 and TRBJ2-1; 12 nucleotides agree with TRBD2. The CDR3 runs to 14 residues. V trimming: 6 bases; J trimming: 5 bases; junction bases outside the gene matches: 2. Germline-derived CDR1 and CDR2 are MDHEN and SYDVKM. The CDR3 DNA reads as TGTGCCAGCAGACTAGCGGGAGGCAACAATGAGCAGTTCTTC. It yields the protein CASRLAGGNNEQFF.

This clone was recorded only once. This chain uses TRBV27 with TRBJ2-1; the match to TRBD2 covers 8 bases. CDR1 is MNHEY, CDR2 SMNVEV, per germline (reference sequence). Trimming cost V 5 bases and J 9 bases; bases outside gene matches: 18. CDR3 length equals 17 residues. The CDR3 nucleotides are TGTGCCAGCAGTAGCCAAGTATCGGGACTAGTTTTCAGTGAGCAGTTCTTC. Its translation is CASSSQVSGLVFSEQFF.

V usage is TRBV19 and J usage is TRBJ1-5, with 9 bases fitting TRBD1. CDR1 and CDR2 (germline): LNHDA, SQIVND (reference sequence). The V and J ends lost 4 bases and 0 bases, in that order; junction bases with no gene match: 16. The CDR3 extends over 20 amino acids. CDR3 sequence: CASSTRPPGQGLGSNQPQHF. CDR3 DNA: TGTGCCAGTAGTACACGTCCACCGGGACAGGGCCTAGGTAGCAATCAGCCCCAGCATTTT.

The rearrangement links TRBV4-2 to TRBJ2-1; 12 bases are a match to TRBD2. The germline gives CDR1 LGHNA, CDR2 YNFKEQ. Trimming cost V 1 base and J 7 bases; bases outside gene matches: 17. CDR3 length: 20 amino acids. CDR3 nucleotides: TGTGCCAGCAGCCAAGCACCCCTAGCGGGAGGGCCTGGAATCGAAAATGAGCAGTTCTTC. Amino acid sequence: CASSQAPLAGGPGIENEQFF.

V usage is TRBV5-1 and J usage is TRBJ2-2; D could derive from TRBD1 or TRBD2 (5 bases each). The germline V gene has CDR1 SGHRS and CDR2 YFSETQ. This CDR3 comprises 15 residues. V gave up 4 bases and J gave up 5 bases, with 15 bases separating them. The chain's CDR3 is CASSEGTEETGELFF. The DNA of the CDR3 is TGCGCCAGCAGCGAGGGGACCGAGGAAACCGGGGAGCTGTTTTTT. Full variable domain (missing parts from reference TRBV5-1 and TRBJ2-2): KAGVTQTPRYLIKTRGQQVTLSCSPISGHRSVSWYQQTPGQGLQFLFEYFSETQRNKGNFPGRFSGRQFSNSRSEMNVSTLELGDSALYLCASSEGTEETGELFFGEGSRLTVL.

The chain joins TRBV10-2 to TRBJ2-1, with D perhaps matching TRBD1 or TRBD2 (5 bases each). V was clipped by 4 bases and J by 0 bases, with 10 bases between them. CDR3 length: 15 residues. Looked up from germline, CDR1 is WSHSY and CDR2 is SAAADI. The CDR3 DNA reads TGCGCCAGCAGTGTGGGGACCCCCTCCTACAATGAGCAGTTCTTC. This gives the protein CASSVGTPSYNEQFF.

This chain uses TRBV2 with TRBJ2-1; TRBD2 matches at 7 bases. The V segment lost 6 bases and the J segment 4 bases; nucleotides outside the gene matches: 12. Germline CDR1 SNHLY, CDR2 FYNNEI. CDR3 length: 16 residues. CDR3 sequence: CASRLRASGPYNEQFF. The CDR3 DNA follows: TGTGCCAGCAGGCTCCGGGCTAGCGGACCATACAATGAGCAGTTCTTC.

CDR3 loop: CASSLVLSAKGKTQYF. In nucleotides, the CDR3 is TGTGCCAGCAGCTTAGTACTTAGCGCTAAGGGGAAGACCCAGTACTTC. The chain links TRBV7-9 to TRBJ2-5, with D perhaps TRBD1 or TRBD2 (5 bases each). Germline V lookup: CDR1 SEHNR, CDR2 FQNEAQ (reference sequence). This CDR3 is built from 16 residues. With 1 base removed from V and 6 bases from J, the gap between germline ends came to 18 bases.

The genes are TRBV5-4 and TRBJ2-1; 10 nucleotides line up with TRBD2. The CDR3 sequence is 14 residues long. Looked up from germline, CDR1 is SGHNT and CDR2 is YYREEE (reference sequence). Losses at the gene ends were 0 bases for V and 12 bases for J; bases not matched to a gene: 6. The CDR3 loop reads CASSLAGLALRQFF. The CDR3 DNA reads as TGTGCCAGCAGCTTGGCGGGACTAGCGTTGAGGCAGTTCTTC.

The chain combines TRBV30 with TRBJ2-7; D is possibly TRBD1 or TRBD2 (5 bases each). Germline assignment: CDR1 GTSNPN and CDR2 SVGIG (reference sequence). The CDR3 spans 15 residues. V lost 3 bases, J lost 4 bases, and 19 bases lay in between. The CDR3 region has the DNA TGTGCCTGGAGCGCGTTCCGGGACGGAGTATACGAGCAGTACTTC. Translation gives CAWSAFRDGVYEQYF.

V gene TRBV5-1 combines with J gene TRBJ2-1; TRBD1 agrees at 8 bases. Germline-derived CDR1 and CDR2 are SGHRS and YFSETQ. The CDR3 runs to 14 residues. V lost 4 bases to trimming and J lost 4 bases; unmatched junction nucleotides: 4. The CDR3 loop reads CASSARQGYNEQFF. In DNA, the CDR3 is TGCGCCAGCAGCGCCCGACAGGGGTACAATGAGCAGTTCTTC.

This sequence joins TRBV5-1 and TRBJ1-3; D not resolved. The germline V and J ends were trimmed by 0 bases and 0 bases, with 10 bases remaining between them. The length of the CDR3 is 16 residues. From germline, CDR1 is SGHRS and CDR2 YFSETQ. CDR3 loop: CASSLGTVFSGNTIYF. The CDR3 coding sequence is TGCGCCAGCAGCTTGGGGACGGTATTCTCTGGAAACACCATATATTTT.

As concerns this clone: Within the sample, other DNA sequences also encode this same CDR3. The CDR3 DNA reads TGTGCCAGCAGCTTTTCCGGGAGATCCACAGATACGCAGTATTTT. This sequence encodes CASSFSGRSTDTQYF. V gene TRBV7-3 combines with J gene TRBJ2-3; D may be TRBD2 (6 bases). Deletions cut 3 bases from V and 2 bases from J, with 12 bases between. The CDR3 consists of 15 residues. Germline CDR1 reads SGHTA; CDR2 reads FQGTGA.

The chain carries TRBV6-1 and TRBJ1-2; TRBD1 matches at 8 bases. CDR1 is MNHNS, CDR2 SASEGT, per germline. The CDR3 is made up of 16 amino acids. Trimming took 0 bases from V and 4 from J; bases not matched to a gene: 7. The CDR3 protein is CASSEALGTGFYGYTF. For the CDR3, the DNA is TGTGCCAGCAGTGAAGCCCTAGGGACAGGCTTCTATGGCTACACCTTC.

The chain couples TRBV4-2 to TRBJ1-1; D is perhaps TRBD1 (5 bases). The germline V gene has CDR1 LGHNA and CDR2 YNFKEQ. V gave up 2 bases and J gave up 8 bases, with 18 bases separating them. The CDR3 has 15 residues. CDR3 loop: CASSQQTDGGVEAFF. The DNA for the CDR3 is TGTGCCAGCAGCCAACAAACCGATGGAGGGGTGGAAGCTTTCTTT.

CDR3 loop: CASTDLSSYNSPLHF. CDR3 sequence (DNA): TGTGCCAGCACCGACCTAAGCTCCTATAATTCACCCCTCCACTTT. The chain links TRBV6-5 to TRBJ1-6; D remains unclear. Trimming stripped 7 bases from V and 0 bases from J, with 10 bases between. This CDR3 has 15 residues. Germline values: CDR1 MNHEY, CDR2 SVGAGI.

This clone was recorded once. For the CDR3, the DNA is TGTGCCAGCAGCTTTCGGCTAGCGGCGAACACCGGGGAGCTGTTTTTT. It translates to CASSFRLAANTGELFF. J is TRBJ2-2 and V is TRBV5-4; 7 bases line up with TRBD2. The CDR3 totals 16 residues. Germline-derived CDR1 and CDR2 are SGHNT and YYREEE (reference sequence). Trimming took 2 bases from V and 0 from J; bases not matched to a gene: 4. Based on the CDR3 plus reference TRBV5-4 and TRBJ2-2, the full variable domain is ETGVTQSPTHLIKTRGQQVTLRCSSQSGHNTVSWYQQALGQGPQFIFQYYREEENGRGNFPPRFSGLQFPNYSSELNVNALELDDSALYLCASSFRLAANTGELFFGEGSRLTVL.

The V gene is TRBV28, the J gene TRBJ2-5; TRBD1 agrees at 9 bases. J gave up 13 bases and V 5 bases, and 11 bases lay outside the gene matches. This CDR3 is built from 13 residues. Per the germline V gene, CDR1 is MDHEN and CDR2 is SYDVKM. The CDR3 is CASSTTGGPIRYF. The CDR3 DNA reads TGTGCCAGCAGTACTACAGGGGGCCCAATTCGGTACTTC.

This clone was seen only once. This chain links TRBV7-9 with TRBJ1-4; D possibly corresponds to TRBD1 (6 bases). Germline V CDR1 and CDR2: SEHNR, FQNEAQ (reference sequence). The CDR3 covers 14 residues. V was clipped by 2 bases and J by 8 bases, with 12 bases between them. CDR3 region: CASSLQGRREKLFF. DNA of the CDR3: TGTGCCAGCAGCTTACAGGGGAGGAGGGAAAAACTGTTTTTT.

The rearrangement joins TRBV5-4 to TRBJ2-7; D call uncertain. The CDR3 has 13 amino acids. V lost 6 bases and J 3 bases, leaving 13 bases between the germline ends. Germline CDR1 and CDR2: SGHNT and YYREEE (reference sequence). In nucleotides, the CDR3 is TGTGCCAGCACCAGAGCAGGCCTCTACGAGCAGTACTTC. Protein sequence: CASTRAGLYEQYF. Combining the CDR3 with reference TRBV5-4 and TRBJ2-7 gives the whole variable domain ETGVTQSPTHLIKTRGQQVTLRCSSQSGHNTVSWYQQALGQGPQFIFQYYREEENGRGNFPPRFSGLQFPNYSSELNVNALELDDSALYLCASTRAGLYEQYFGPGTRLTVT.